This T cell receptor beta chain appears in the sequencing data of a study of blood T cell repertoires in COVID-19 (dated by TCRdb to 2020 to 2021). General notes on the study: Samples from collaborators originated in the United States, Italy and Spain and spanned both the acute and convalescent phases of COVID-19. HLA class I and class II types, where available, came from metadata supplied by the sample provider rather than from assay-based typing. The dataset comprised deeply sampled blood TCRbeta repertoires from subjects exposed to, actively infected with, or recovered from COVID-19. Nearly every sample came with metadata listing a de-identified subject ID, COVID-19 status, age in years and sex. The samples were drawn from the first 160 participants of the ongoing ImmuneRACE study and from roughly 1,300 subjects provided by 6 global collaborators. The repertoires were released in a freely available public database meant as a resource for research on the immune response to SARS-CoV-2. The prospective study material was composed of cDNA or gDNA derived from T cells, B-cell-depleted T cells, or PBMCs. Points the paper makes about the study in general: The amount of clinical and demographic metadata varied by source and participant and was provided uncurated.

Via the germline V gene, CDR1 is SQVTM and CDR2 ANQGSEA. At the junction V is shortened by 6 bases and J by 4 bases, with 15 bases in between. Counted from cysteine to phenylalanine, this CDR3 has 13 amino acids. Kept here is only the CDR3 DNA, which spans 39 bases and is read in frame from base 1. The immunoSEQ Assay, a bias-controlled multiplex PCR, was used to amplify TCRbeta CDR3 regions from genomic DNA. Processing in the source paper ran as follows. Within the assay, amplification of reference gene primers was used to estimate how many nucleated cells each sample contained. To quantify the absolute abundance of each unique TCRbeta CDR3 rearrangement, sequence reads were collapsed and filtered. For each sample, productive Simpson clonality was calculated as the square root of Simpson's diversity index over productive rearrangements. TCRdb holds this immuneACCESS table with in-frame rearrangements only. Some clones are missing; in checked studies, unresolved V genes explain under half, and the rest has no known cause. D and trimming come from the DNA, and the V and J calls and clone size come from that table. The sample table lists some 110,000 clones, roughly 90% of them with a count of one. Jointly, the top ten make up 6% of the sample.

Whole blood was collected in K2EDTA tubes by collaborating institutions according to the institutions' own protocols. For TCRbeta analysis, collaborator samples were shipped as frozen whole blood, as isolated PBMCs, or as DNA extracted from either sample type. On this clone: The antigen this receptor binds is unknown. No qualities accompany the bases; no much larger clone lies one base away.

Rearrangement joined TRBV29-1 to TRBJ1-2; the D region possibly corresponds to TRBD1 (6 bases align). The sequencing input was peripheral blood. The origin of this receptor is a human donor in a cohort sampled during active COVID-19. This receptor carries the CDR3 CSVSTGFSYGYTF. The DNA sequence is TGCAGCGTCTCGACAGGTTTCAGCTATGGCTACACCTTC.